These 14 T cell receptor beta chains came from one sample sequenced in a study of T-cell memory formation after mild COVID-19. TCRdb used MiXCR to reprocess the 5' RACE reads, holding one entry per CDR3 protein. The sample has approximately 240,000 distinct CDR3 sequences, approximately 16% seen once. Input material: PBMCs or a T cell subset sorted from them (not recorded which). The receptor set was obtained from a man aged 18 to 29 who had mild COVID-19 (a few samples of this study predate the infection). Cell type and time point are not known.

This clonotype was seen repeatedly, ten times or more. V is TRBV7-2 and J is TRBJ2-1, with TRBD1 matching 9 bases. The germline gives CDR1 SGHTA, CDR2 FQGNSA. This CDR3 is built from 17 residues. With V trimmed by 5 bases and J by 2 bases, 10 bases remained unmatched. The CDR3 here is CASSPTVTGGAYNEQFF. The CDR3 nucleotides read TGTGCCAGCAGCCCGACAGTGACAGGGGGGGCCTACAATGAGCAGTTCTTC.

This clonotype was recorded at least ten times. The CDR3 protein is CSVQPGGRGYTF. The CDR3 nucleotides are TGCAGCGTTCAGCCAGGGGGCCGTGGCTACACCTTC. The gene calls are TRBV29-1 and TRBJ1-2, with 8 bases identical to TRBD1. Germline assignment: CDR1 SQVTM and CDR2 ANQGSEA. CDR3 length equals 12 residues. V dropped 5 bases and J dropped 7; count of bases not matched to a gene: 6.

There are a few counts of this clonotype. The chain recombines TRBV6-5 with TRBJ2-7; the match to TRBD2 covers 7 bases. From germline, CDR1 is MNHEY and CDR2 SVGAGI. Unmatched junction bases numbered 13, after V lost 6 bases and J lost 2 bases. The CDR3 length is 16 residues. The CDR3 bases are TGTGCCAGCAGACCGAGCCGTCGCGGGGGTACCTACGAGCAGTACTTC. Translation gives CASRPSRRGGTYEQYF.

This sequence joins TRBV14 and TRBJ2-2; D is unresolved. This CDR3 region has 15 residues. Germline CDR1 reads SGHDN; CDR2 reads FVKESK. Trimming removed 3 bases at V and 4 bases at J, with 12 bases between. The CDR3 sequence is CASSQSTSPTGELFF. DNA of the CDR3: TGTGCCAGCAGCCAGAGTACTTCGCCCACCGGGGAGCTGTTTTTT. Full variable domain (missing parts from reference TRBV14 and TRBJ2-2): EAGVTQFPSHSVIEKGQTVTLRCDPISGHDNLYWYRRVMGKEIKFLLHFVKESKQDESGMPNNRFLAERTGGTYSTLKVQPAELEDSGVYFCASSQSTSPTGELFFGEGSRLTVL.

This clonotype showed up many times. The genes are TRBV29-1 and TRBJ1-2; D perhaps matches TRBD1 (5 bases). Trimming left V 0 bases short and J 3 bases short, with 11 bases between. This CDR3 is built from 14 residues. Germline V gene sequence: CDR1 SQVTM, CDR2 ANQGSEA. CDR3 sequence: CSVEEGADHYGYTF. The CDR3 DNA is TGCAGCGTTGAAGAAGGGGCAGACCACTATGGCTACACCTTC.

V is TRBV2 and J is TRBJ2-5; no definite D call. The germline gives CDR1 SNHLY, CDR2 FYNNEI. V lost 7 bases to trimming and J lost 5 bases, with 11 bases between them. The CDR3 covers 12 residues. CDR3 residues: CASKWEAETQYF. CDR3 nucleotides: TGTGCCAGCAAGTGGGAAGCGGAGACCCAGTACTTC.

The chain joins TRBV6-2 or TRBV6-3 to TRBJ1-1; D not certain. This CDR3 contains 12 residues. The V end lost 2 bases, the J end lost 6 bases, and 7 bases lay between the germline ends. Germline V gene sequence: CDR1 MNHEY, CDR2 SVGEGT. CDR3: CASSYPLPEAFF. For the CDR3, the DNA is TGTGCCAGCAGTTACCCGCTCCCTGAAGCTTTCTTT.

The sample holds a few counts of this clonotype. The gene calls are TRBV20-1 and TRBJ1-5, with TRBD1 as a possible D gene (5 bases). Trimming removed 1 base from V and 0 bases from J, with 25 bases in between. The germline V gene has CDR1 DFQATT and CDR2 SNEGSKA (reference sequence). This CDR3 is built from 20 residues. The CDR3 loop reads CSARGKGPGAATDSNQPQHF. The DNA for the CDR3 is TGCAGTGCTAGAGGGAAGGGCCCCGGGGCAGCGACGGATAGCAATCAGCCCCAGCATTTT.

This chain joins TRBV7-2 and TRBJ2-5; TRBD1 matches 8 bases. The CDR3 is 13 amino acids. Germline V gene data show CDR1 as SGHTA and CDR2 as FQGNSA. The ends lost 6 bases at V and 4 bases at J; junction bases unmatched: 4. CDR3 sequence: CASRNTGGETQYF. The CDR3 DNA reads as TGTGCCAGCAGAAATACAGGGGGAGAGACCCAGTACTTC.

V is TRBV9 and J is TRBJ2-3, with D unresolved. Trimming took off 0 bases at V and 2 bases at J, with 10 bases between the two ends. Germline loops: CDR1 SGDLS, CDR2 YYNGEE. CDR3 size: 15 residues. In DNA, the CDR3 is TGTGCCAGCAGCGTAGAACTCCAACCCACAGATACGCAGTATTTT. It codes for CASSVELQPTDTQYF.

Ten or more counts support this clonotype. This rearrangement joins TRBV12-3 or TRBV12-4 to TRBJ1-3, with no clear D. Trimming stripped 7 bases from V and 0 bases from J, with 10 bases between. The CDR3 covers 14 residues. The DNA for the CDR3 is TGTGCCAGCACCCTACAGCTCTCTGGAAACACCATATATTTT. Amino acid sequence: CASTLQLSGNTIYF.

This chain uses TRBV4-2 with TRBJ1-3; the D is unclear. Trimming stripped 0 bases from V and 4 bases from J, with 19 bases between. This CDR3 has 18 residues. Looked up from germline, CDR1 is LGHNA and CDR2 is YNFKEQ. The CDR3 protein is CASSQDPILPTAGNTIYF. CDR3 sequence (DNA): TGTGCCAGCAGCCAAGATCCCATCCTTCCGACCGCAGGAAACACCATATATTTT.

The V gene is TRBV7-2, the J gene TRBJ1-2; TRBD1 might be the D (5 bases). V lost 3 bases to trimming and J lost 8 bases, with 13 bases between them. CDR1 and CDR2 (germline): SGHTA, FQGNSA. This CDR3 region has 13 residues. In nucleotides, the CDR3 is TGTGCCAGCAGCTTGGGGCCTTTGGAAGGCTACACCTTC. This encodes CASSLGPLEGYTF.

The chain recombines TRBV5-1 with TRBJ1-1; D not certain. The ends were cut back, 1 base at V and 0 bases at J, with 13 bases in the middle. This CDR3 has 16 amino acids. Germline CDR1 reads SGHRS; CDR2 reads YFSETQ. This CDR3 reads CASSLSAGALNTEAFF. As DNA, the CDR3 is TGCGCCAGCAGCTTGTCGGCAGGAGCCTTGAACACTGAAGCTTTCTTT.